This T cell receptor beta chain was recorded in a study of cytomegalovirus exposure and HLA in healthy donors. The study's findings and limits: A later analysis found first-cohort TCR clusters tended to co-occur in the 110 or so validation repertoires.

The V gene lost 2 bases and the J gene lost 7 bases, with 15 bases spanning the gap. This CDR3 contains 15 residues. Germline V CDR1 and CDR2: SGHAT, FQNNGV. In the case of this clone: Its antigen is unknown.

Assay used: immunoSEQ multiplex PCR; TCRdb lists only in-frame clones, some missing. The sample lists 85,000 to 130,000 clones, about 85% occurring once. The chain carries TRBV11-2 and TRBJ2-1; possible D gene TRBD2, 5 bases. The sample comprised PBMCs. The sequence derives from a woman between 18 and 29 years old in good health and CMV-seropositive. The CDR3 loop reads CASSLIRDLWNEQFF. The CDR3, as DNA: TGTGCCAGCAGCTTAATCCGGGATCTATGGAATGAGCAGTTCTTC.